This TCR beta chain was captured in a study of shared clonotypes between healthy human individuals. V trimming: 6 bases; J trimming: 4 bases; junction bases outside the gene matches: 9. Germline CDR1 is SNHLY and CDR2 is FYNNEI. CDR3 length equals 15 residues. Donors were Caucasian adults residing in Nashville, Tennessee, USA. For genomic DNA, unsorted samples relied on approximately 100 million PBMCs. Profiled with immunoSEQ multiplex PCR; TCRdb holds only in-frame clones, not every one. The sample lists 400,000 to 500,000 clones; 60% to 85% were seen once. The sequencing sample was made of PBMCs. The gene calls are TRBV2 and TRBJ2-3, with 8 bases fitting TRBD1. This TCR came from a woman aged 40 to 50 in good health. Some clones in this sample may be carry-over from other donors' samples. In DNA form, the CDR3 reads TGTGCCAGCAGAAAGGGGACAGGAATAGCAGATACGCAGTATTTT. Amino acids: CASRKGTGIADTQYF.